This T cell receptor beta chain is from a study of glioma-infiltrating T cells after dendritic cell vaccination (dated by TCRdb to the mid-2010s). Regarding the study in general: The cohort comprised approximately 15 glioblastoma patients from Phase I and II dendritic cell vaccination trials, 9 newly diagnosed and 6 with recurrent disease. Autologous tumor lysate-pulsed dendritic cell vaccination was administered to the patients between the early 2000s and the early 2010s. The vaccine consisted of monocyte-derived dendritic cells cultured approximately seven days with IL-4 and GM-CSF, then pulsed overnight with autologous tumor lysate. Each patient got three intradermal injections of the dendritic cell vaccine, spaced at biweekly intervals, in the arm below the axilla. Deep sequencing of TCR beta CDR3 regions was used to quantify tumor-infiltrating lymphocyte content and compare tumor and blood repertoires in dendritic cell-vaccinated glioblastoma patients. Survival after dendritic cell vaccination was correlated with TCR sequencing metrics such as TIL content and the overlap between tumor and blood repertoires.

The immunoSEQ assay amplified TCRB CDR3 regions from around 2.1 micrograms of genomic DNA, or from all available DNA when less than that amount was available. The multiplex PCR employed 60 forward primers targeting TCR V beta segments and 13 reverse primers targeting J beta segments. Synthetic control templates were spiked into each sample at limiting dilution to estimate reads per starting template. The Illumina HiSeq System generated sequencing reads of 87 bp. In the authors' own workflow: PCR and sequencing errors were removed by a nearest neighbor algorithm that merged closely related sequences. TCR overlap was defined as the percentage of unique tumor TCR beta sequences that were also found in the peripheral blood of the same patient. Held by TCRdb, this immuneACCESS table contains in-frame sequences only and omits some clones. Under half of the omission traces to an unresolved V gene where checked; the cause of the rest is unknown. That table is the source of V, J and clone size, and D and trimming were worked out from the DNA. Counted in this sample were over 55,000 clones; 65% to 90% of them appeared once. The top ten constitute around 8% of the sample.

To note about this clone: Its cognate antigen has yet to be identified. Base quality data are lacking; no much larger clone is found one base away.

The study at large found these results: Higher estimated pretreatment TIL content predicted longer time to progression and overall survival after dendritic cell vaccination. The cohort was small and heterogeneous, only a few patients had full blood and tumor sets, and even fewer had initial-recurrent tumor pairs. The response model built on TCR overlap across three groups was characterized as speculative, with prospective validation still needed. TCR clonality showed no direct relationship with survival, which suggests that a diverse polyclonal response may matter.

The CDR3, cysteine through phenylalanine, is 13 amino acids long. Only the CDR3 portion is preserved as DNA: 39 bases, with reading frame beginning at the first base. At the junction V is shortened by 11 bases and J by 0 bases, with 11 bases in between. CDR1 SNHLY and CDR2 FYNNEI were looked up in the germline V gene. To be selected, patients needed enough residual fresh-frozen tumor tissue and more than two years of available survival data. Although molecular status otherwise differed among the glioblastoma patients, no patient had an isocitrate dehydrogenase mutation. PBMC were collected before vaccination, two weeks after the third vaccination, and at tumor progression if progression occurred. The Qiagen DNeasy Blood extraction Kit was used for extraction of genomic DNA.

Specimen: blood, collected before dendritic cell vaccination. Recombination linked TRBV2 to TRBJ1-5, and perhaps TRBD1 as D gene, on 5 matching bases. The sequence was obtained from a human donor with glioblastoma. CDR3 sequence: CAGTGDSNQPQHF. The nucleotide sequence is given as TGTGCCGGGACGGGGGATAGCAATCAGCCCCAGCATTTT.